The 24 T cell receptor beta chains below all came from one sample that was sequenced in a study of shared T cell receptors in the human thymus. Assay used: immunoSEQ multiplex PCR; TCRdb lists only in-frame clones, some missing. The repertoire holds some 720,000 clones, with around 89% as singletons. The sample also formed part of further work on human thymus T cells.

The source material was thymocytes. The origin of the receptors is a boy in the first two years of life with a congenital heart defect.

This clone occurred a few times. The rearrangement joins TRBV30 to TRBJ2-1; TRBD2 aligns across 8 bases. The V and J ends lost 0 bases and 4 bases, in that order; junction bases with no gene match: 8. There are 16 residues in the CDR3. Germline CDR1 is GTSNPN and CDR2 is SVGIG (reference sequence). In DNA form, the CDR3 reads TGTGCCTGGAGTGTCCCCCTAGCGGGTATTTACAATGAGCAGTTCTTC. Translation gives CAWSVPLAGIYNEQFF.

The chain couples TRBV7-2 to TRBJ2-7; D is ambiguous. The germline V and J ends were trimmed by 5 bases and 6 bases, with 14 bases remaining between them. The germline V gene encodes CDR1 SGHTA and CDR2 FQGNSA. The CDR3 sequence is 13 residues long. This chain's CDR3 is CASSQQWAGEQYF. CDR3 coding DNA: TGTGCCAGCAGCCAACAGTGGGCCGGCGAGCAGTACTTC.

In its sample, this clone was seen a few times. V is TRBV10-3 and J is TRBJ1-2; D remains ambiguous. Per the germline V gene, CDR1 is ENHRY and CDR2 is SYGVKD. This CDR3 spans 14 amino acids. Trimming took 6 bases from V and 5 from J, leaving 16 bases between them. This CDR3 reads CAISHKSGFYGYTF. In DNA, the CDR3 is TGTGCCATCAGCCACAAATCGGGGTTTTATGGCTACACCTTC.

V is TRBV4-2 and J is TRBJ1-3; D remains ambiguous. CDR1 and CDR2 (germline): LGHNA, YNFKEQ. CDR3 length: 16 residues. V lost 2 bases, J lost 0 bases, and 11 bases lay in between. The CDR3 sequence: CASSQYLTFSGNTIYF. The CDR3 nucleotides read TGTGCCAGCAGCCAATACCTGACATTCTCTGGAAACACCATATATTTT.

CDR3 loop: CASSHSPRTSGRHEQFF. DNA for the CDR3: TGTGCCAGCAGCCACTCCCCTCGGACTAGCGGGAGGCATGAGCAGTTCTTC. J is TRBJ2-1 and V is TRBV27; 14 bases line up with TRBD2. V gave up 6 bases and J gave up 8 bases; unmatched junction bases: 12. This CDR3 is 17 amino acids long. Germline V lookup: CDR1 MNHEY, CDR2 SMNVEV (reference sequence).

The genes are TRBV19 and TRBJ1-5, with D possibly being TRBD1 (5 bases). This CDR3 is built from 16 residues. V lost 0 bases and J lost 0, with 9 bases in between. Germline CDR1 reads LNHDA; CDR2 reads SQIVND (reference sequence). CDR3 sequence reads: CASSIETVHSNQPQHF. In DNA, the CDR3 is TGTGCCAGTAGTATAGAGACAGTTCATAGCAATCAGCCCCAGCATTTT.

The J gene is TRBJ1-4, the V gene TRBV15; 9 positions agree with TRBD1. Germline CDR1 and CDR2: LNHNV and YYDKDF (reference sequence). With V trimmed by 4 bases and J by 7 bases, 4 bases remained unmatched. CDR3 size: 14 residues. CDR3 amino acids: CATSTGQGVEKLFF. DNA for the CDR3: TGTGCCACCAGCACGGGACAGGGCGTTGAAAAACTGTTTTTT. The full variable domain, completed using reference TRBV15 and TRBJ1-4, is DAMVIQNPRYQVTQFGKPVTLSCSQTLNHNVMYWYQQKSSQAPKLLFHYYDKDFNNEADTPDNFQSRRPNTSFCFLDIRSPGLGDTAMYLCATSTGQGVEKLFFGSGTQLSVL.

This clone was seen just once. This chain links TRBV7-9 with TRBJ2-5, with TRBD1 identical over 8 bases. The CDR3 is 14 residues long. Germline-derived CDR1 and CDR2 are SEHNR and FQNEAQ (reference sequence). V gave up 5 bases and J gave up 4 bases; unmatched junction bases: 6. The CDR3 sequence is CASSPRTGRETQYF. The CDR3 DNA reads TGTGCCAGCAGCCCGCGGACAGGGAGAGAGACCCAGTACTTC.

This sequence joins TRBV2 and TRBJ2-4; no firm D call. The V gene's germline CDR1 is SNHLY and CDR2 FYNNEI. V was shortened by 7 bases and J by 8 bases, with 15 bases between the two germline ends. This CDR3 spans 13 amino acids. This CDR3 reads CASTVPLEDIQYF. The CDR3 nucleotides are TGTGCCAGCACAGTCCCTCTTGAGGACATTCAGTACTTC.

In its sample, this clone was seen once. The V gene is TRBV30, the J gene TRBJ2-7; 9 bases align to TRBD2. V gave up 7 bases and J gave up 5 bases; unmatched junction bases: 12. The CDR3 extends over 14 amino acids. Germline CDR1 GTSNPN, CDR2 SVGIG (reference sequence). The CDR3 bases are TGTGCCTTTAACTCCCTAGCGGGATGGAACGAGCAGTACTTC. Amino acids: CAFNSLAGWNEQYF.

V usage is TRBV4-1 and J usage is TRBJ1-1; TRBD1 might be the D (5 bases). Germline V lookup: CDR1 MGHRA, CDR2 YSYEKL. The CDR3 has 15 amino acids. Trimming took off 4 bases at V and 4 bases at J, with 16 bases between the two ends. The CDR3 nucleotides read TGCGCCAGCAGCCCCCCGGGGGGGGAAGGCACTGAAGCTTTCTTT. It yields the protein CASSPPGGEGTEAFF.

V is TRBV4-2 and J is TRBJ2-1; 12 positions agree with TRBD2. The germline CDR1 and CDR2 sequences are LGHNA and YNFKEQ. The CDR3 consists of 17 residues. Losses at the gene ends were 1 base for V and 8 bases for J; bases not matched to a gene: 9. This CDR3 reads CASSQGFRTSGIDEQFF. The CDR3 region has the DNA TGTGCCAGCAGCCAAGGGTTCCGGACTAGCGGGATTGATGAGCAGTTCTTC.

This clone came up a few times. The chain recombines TRBV27 with TRBJ2-5; D may be TRBD1 (6 bases). The V and J ends lost 3 bases and 1 base respectively, with 15 bases between them. Germline V CDR1 and CDR2: MNHEY, SMNVEV (reference sequence). The CDR3 covers 16 residues. CDR3 protein: CASSFDAKQGQETQYF. CDR3 sequence (DNA): TGTGCCAGCAGTTTCGACGCGAAACAGGGCCAAGAGACCCAGTACTTC.

This clone was seen a few times. This chain connects TRBV5-6 to TRBJ2-7; possibly TRBD2 for D (7 bases). This CDR3 contains 15 residues. Germline V gene lookup returns CDR1 SGHDT and CDR2 YYEEEE. Trimming pared 4 bases from V and 0 bases from J, leaving 14 bases between. CDR3 nucleotide sequence: TGTGCCAGCAGCCTGCGGGGGCAAGACTCCTACGAGCAGTACTTC. It specifies CASSLRGQDSYEQYF.

The CDR3 is CASRGTARGKETQYF. CDR3 DNA sequence: TGTGCCAGCAGGGGGACAGCACGGGGGAAAGAGACCCAGTACTTC. The V and J genes are TRBV27 and TRBJ2-5, with D tentatively TRBD1 (7 bases). V was trimmed by 6 bases and J by 3 bases, leaving 17 bases between them. CDR1 is MNHEY and CDR2 is SMNVEV in the germline V gene (reference sequence). CDR3 length equals 15 residues.

In nucleotides, the CDR3 is TGTGCCAGCAGATTGGACAGGCCTCCCTGTGGCTACACCTTC. It yields the protein CASRLDRPPCGYTF. The V and J genes are TRBV28 and TRBJ1-2, with 7 bases identical to TRBD1. The junction had 11 bases not matched to a gene; V was cut back by 6 bases and J by 7 bases. Germline V lookup: CDR1 MDHEN, CDR2 SYDVKM. This CDR3 comprises 14 residues.

The chain employs TRBV11-3 and TRBJ2-2; 9 positions agree with TRBD2. Germline V lookup: CDR1 SGHNT, CDR2 YENEEA. The trim removed 6 bases at V and 4 bases at J, leaving 6 bases unmatched. CDR3 length equals 15 residues. The chain's CDR3 is CASSVAGGTTGELFF. CDR3 nucleotides: TGTGCCAGCAGTGTGGCGGGAGGGACCACCGGGGAGCTGTTTTTT.

The chain links TRBV7-8 to TRBJ2-4; the match to TRBD2 covers 8 bases. CDR1 is SGHVS and CDR2 is FQNEAQ in the germline V gene. CDR3 length: 16 residues. With 5 bases clipped from V and 0 bases from J, the junction kept 6 bases outside the gene matches. DNA for the CDR3: TGTGCCAGCAGCCCCGGACTAGCCATAGCCAAAAACATTCAGTACTTC. It encodes CASSPGLAIAKNIQYF.

About this clone: The same CDR3 arises from other DNA sequences in this sample as well. The chain joins TRBV30 to TRBJ2-7; 7 bases map to TRBD2. This CDR3 is built from 16 residues. V shed 0 bases and J 4 bases; nucleotides not matched to a gene: 12. CDR1 is GTSNPN and CDR2 is SVGIG in the germline V gene (reference sequence). CDR3 protein: CAWSVLGTTARYEQYF. The CDR3 DNA sequence: TGTGCCTGGAGTGTTCTCGGGACTACGGCTAGGTACGAGCAGTACTTC.

The rearrangement joins TRBV23-1 to TRBJ2-3; TRBD1 might be the D (6 bases). TRBV23-1 is filed as an ORF, its function uncertain. The CDR3 contains 16 residues. V was shortened by 4 bases and J by 4 bases, with 18 bases between the two germline ends. The CDR3 sequence: CASSRPGAQGPDTQYF. The CDR3 DNA sequence: TGCGCCAGCAGTCGGCCCGGGGCCCAGGGGCCAGATACGCAGTATTTT.

The chain recombines TRBV7-8 with TRBJ1-4; the D is unclear. With 7 bases removed from V and 2 bases from J, the gap between germline ends came to 14 bases. The CDR3 is made up of 15 amino acids. The V gene's germline CDR1 is SGHVS and CDR2 FQNEAQ. CDR3 sequence (DNA): TGTGCCAGCACCTCCTCGGGGAGGACTAATGAAAAACTGTTTTTT. This gives the protein CASTSSGRTNEKLFF.

V is TRBV4-1 and J is TRBJ2-7; TRBD1 matches 9 bases. In germline, CDR1 is MGHRA, CDR2 YSYEKL. Unmatched junction bases numbered 9, after V lost 0 bases and J lost 6 bases. The CDR3 contains 16 residues. CDR3 sequence (DNA): TGCGCCAGCAGCCAAGATAGGCCGACAGGGGGAACCGAGCAGTACTTC. It translates to CASSQDRPTGGTEQYF.

This chain uses TRBV4-1 with TRBJ2-7; D perhaps matches TRBD2 (7 bases). CDR1 is MGHRA and CDR2 is YSYEKL in the germline V gene. Trimming pared 0 bases from V and 4 bases from J, leaving 13 bases between. This CDR3 comprises 15 residues. CDR3 nucleotides: TGCGCCAGCAGCCAAGAATCCGGGGGGCTGTACGAGCAGTACTTC. The encoded protein is CASSQESGGLYEQYF.

A few counts support this clone. This chain connects TRBV5-4 to TRBJ2-3; 8 bases agree with TRBD2. J gave up 0 bases and V 1 base, and 4 bases lay outside the gene matches. The CDR3 extends over 16 amino acids. The V gene's germline CDR1 is SGHNT and CDR2 YYREEE (reference sequence). The CDR3 sequence: CASSLTSGSSTDTQYF. The CDR3 region has the DNA TGTGCCAGCAGCTTGACTAGCGGATCTAGCACAGATACGCAGTATTTT.